These 13 T cell receptor beta chains originate from one sample sequenced in a study of early T cells in non-severe SARS-CoV-2 infection. One entry per CDR3 protein, called by TCRdb with MiXCR from the 5' RACE reads. The sample yields some 54,000 distinct CDR3 sequences, roughly 9.6% seen once. Sequencing input: whole blood. The source is an adult who was a healthcare worker with PCR-confirmed SARS-CoV-2 infection or an uninfected control (not recorded which).

In its sample, this clonotype was seen many times. The CDR3 sequence is CSAEGGGSSYEQYF. The CDR3 DNA follows: TGCAGTGCCGAAGGGGGGGGGAGCTCCTACGAGCAGTACTTC. The J gene is TRBJ2-7, the V gene TRBV20-1; D possibly corresponds to TRBD2 (7 bases). Trimming removed 6 bases at V and 0 bases at J, with 15 bases between. The CDR3 extends over 14 amino acids. The germline CDR1 and CDR2 sequences are DFQATT and SNEGSKA (reference sequence).

The chain uses TRBV7-2 and TRBJ2-2; unclear D gene. CDR1 and CDR2 (germline): SGHTA, FQGNSA. The CDR3 has 15 amino acids. Trimming took 1 base from V and 5 from J, leaving 11 bases between them. The CDR3 DNA is TGTGCCAGCAGCTTAGGAAGAATTGGGACCGGGGAGCTGTTTTTT. Amino acid sequence: CASSLGRIGTGELFF. Together with reference TRBV7-2 and TRBJ2-2, the CDR3 gives the full variable domain: GAGVSQSPSNKVTEKGKDVELRCDPISGHTALYWYRQSLGQGLEFLIYFQGNSAPDKSGLPSDRFSAERTGGSVSTLTIQRTQQEDSAVYLCASSLGRIGTGELFFGEGSRLTVL.

This clonotype rates as medium-sized. The J gene is TRBJ1-6, the V gene TRBV20-1; D not resolved. The ends were cut back, 6 bases at V and 2 bases at J, with 14 bases in the middle. CDR1 DFQATT and CDR2 SNEGSKA come from the germline V gene (reference sequence). The CDR3 runs to 15 residues. CDR3 in DNA: TGCAGTGCCGCGCCGAGAGTTCCCTATAATTCACCCCTCCACTTT. It encodes CSAAPRVPYNSPLHF.

The table lists this clonotype with many counts. The rearrangement joins TRBV11-2 to TRBJ2-1; 9 bases line up with TRBD2. This CDR3 comprises 17 residues. Germline CDR1 SGHAT, CDR2 FQNNGV. V lost 5 bases and J lost 0; bases outside the gene matches: 8. DNA of the CDR3: TGTGCCAGCAGCCCAGGACTAGCGCCGAGCTCCTACAATGAGCAGTTCTTC. It codes for CASSPGLAPSSYNEQFF.

This chain links TRBV7-2 with TRBJ1-3; D is unresolved. The germline CDR1 and CDR2 sequences are SGHTA and FQGNSA. CDR3 size: 13 residues. Trimming removed 1 base at V and 7 bases at J, with 8 bases between. CDR3 sequence: CASSLVEWNTIYF. The CDR3 nucleotides are TGTGCCAGCAGCTTAGTTGAATGGAACACCATATATTTT. The variable domain in full, with the rest retrieved from reference TRBV7-2 and TRBJ1-3, is GAGVSQSPSNKVTEKGKDVELRCDPISGHTALYWYRQSLGQGLEFLIYFQGNSAPDKSGLPSDRFSAERTGGSVSTLTIQRTQQEDSAVYLCASSLVEWNTIYFGEGSWLTVV.

This clonotype has a count of ten or more. The chain couples TRBV10-3 to TRBJ2-5; perhaps TRBD1 as D (5 bases). The CDR3 is made up of 14 amino acids. Germline-derived CDR1 and CDR2 are ENHRY and SYGVKD. V was cut by 3 bases and J by 2 bases, with 10 bases left in between. The CDR3 reads CAISEGYRQETQYF. In DNA form, the CDR3 reads TGTGCCATCAGTGAAGGGTACAGGCAAGAGACCCAGTACTTC.

This rearrangement joins TRBV5-1 to TRBJ1-1; weak D call: TRBD1 (5 bases). CDR3 size: 14 residues. Trimming shortened V by 3 bases and J by 2 bases, and 11 bases separated the two germline ends. Germline CDR1 SGHRS, CDR2 YFSETQ. DNA for the CDR3: TGCGCCAGCAGCTCATCAACAGGTAACACTGAAGCTTTCTTT. As protein: CASSSSTGNTEAFF.

This clonotype was recorded a few times. The V and J genes are TRBV4-1 and TRBJ2-7; 7 bases map to TRBD2. CDR1 and CDR2 from the germline V gene are MGHRA and YSYEKL. Losses at the gene ends were 3 bases for V and 4 bases for J; bases not matched to a gene: 15. CDR3 size: 17 residues. The CDR3 region has the DNA TGCGCCAGCAGCCAGCTAGGGAGGGGCCCGGGGGGATACGAGCAGTACTTC. Translation: CASSQLGRGPGGYEQYF.

Ten or more counts support this clonotype. The rearrangement uses TRBV3-1 and TRBJ1-2; 7 positions match TRBD1. The germline CDR1 and CDR2 sequences are LGHDT and YNNKEL (reference sequence). The junction had 9 bases not matched to a gene; V was cut back by 3 bases and J by 8 bases. The CDR3 sequence is 14 residues long. The CDR3 protein is CASSHQTGESGYTF. Written as DNA, the CDR3 is TGTGCCAGCAGCCACCAAACAGGGGAAAGCGGCTACACCTTC.

V and J are TRBV6-5 and TRBJ2-7; D might be TRBD1 (5 bases). This CDR3 comprises 14 residues. V dropped 2 bases and J dropped 5 bases, with 13 bases sitting between them. Germline CDR1 reads MNHEY; CDR2 reads SVGAGI. The CDR3 region has the DNA TGTGCCAGCAGTTACGGGGCCAAGGAAAACGAGCAGTACTTC. This translates into CASSYGAKENEQYF.

This clonotype turned up a few times. The V gene is TRBV2, the J gene TRBJ2-2, with D maybe TRBD1 (6 bases). Deletions cut 0 bases from V and 5 bases from J, with 10 bases between. The germline V gene encodes CDR1 SNHLY and CDR2 FYNNEI. The CDR3 spans 15 residues. CDR3 sequence reads: CASSEAGGSTGELFF. The CDR3 nucleotides are TGTGCCAGCAGTGAAGCAGGGGGATCAACCGGGGAGCTGTTTTTT.

The V and J genes are TRBV7-2 and TRBJ2-2, with D tentatively TRBD2 (5 bases). This CDR3 has 13 residues. V was shortened by 8 bases and J by 3 bases, with 10 bases between the two germline ends. Germline V gene data show CDR1 as SGHTA and CDR2 as FQGNSA. The CDR3 sequence: CASRGSYTGELFF. CDR3 bases: TGTGCCAGCCGGGGTAGCTACACCGGGGAGCTGTTTTTT.

The CDR3 nucleotides are TGTGCCAGCATGGATTTCAGGGGGCGAGCGGATACGCAGTATTTT. It specifies CASMDFRGRADTQYF. The rearrangement uses TRBV2 and TRBJ2-3, with 8 bases identical to TRBD1. Per the germline V gene, CDR1 is SNHLY and CDR2 is FYNNEI. Losses at the gene ends were 7 bases for V and 6 bases for J; bases not matched to a gene: 12. This CDR3 spans 15 amino acids.